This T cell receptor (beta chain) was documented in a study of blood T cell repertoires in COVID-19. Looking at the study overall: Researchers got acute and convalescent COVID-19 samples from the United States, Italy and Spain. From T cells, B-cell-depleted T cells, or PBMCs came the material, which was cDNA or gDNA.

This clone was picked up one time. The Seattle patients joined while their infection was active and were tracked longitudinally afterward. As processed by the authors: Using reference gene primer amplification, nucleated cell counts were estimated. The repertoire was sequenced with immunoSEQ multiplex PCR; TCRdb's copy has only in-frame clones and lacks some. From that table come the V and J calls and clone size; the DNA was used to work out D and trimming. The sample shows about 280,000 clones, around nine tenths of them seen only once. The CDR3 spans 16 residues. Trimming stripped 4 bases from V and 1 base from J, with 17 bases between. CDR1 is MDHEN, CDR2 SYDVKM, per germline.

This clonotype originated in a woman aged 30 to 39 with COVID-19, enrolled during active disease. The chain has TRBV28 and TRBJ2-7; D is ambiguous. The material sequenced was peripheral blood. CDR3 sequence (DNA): TGTGCCAGCAGTTCCCCATTCGAGCTATCATCCTACGAGCAGTACTTC. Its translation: CASSSPFELSSYEQYF. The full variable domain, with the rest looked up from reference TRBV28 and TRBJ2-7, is DVKVTQSSRYLVKRTGEKVFLECVQDMDHENMFWYRQDPGLGLRLIYFSYDVKMKEKGDIPEGYSVSREKKERFSLILESASTNQTSMYLCASSSPFELSSYEQYFGPGTRLTVT.